The 27 T cell receptor beta chains below come from one sample, sequenced in a study of CD8 T cells in ankylosing spondylitis. TCRdb fed the 5' RACE reads into MiXCR, producing one record per CDR3 protein. The sample carries 270,000 or so distinct CDR3 sequences, more than 15% recorded once. Material for sequencing was blood, either unsorted or a sorted T cell fraction (not recorded which). The origin of the receptors is a male donor with ankylosing spondylitis or in good health (not recorded which).

The CDR3 DNA sequence: TGTGCCAGCACTGAGGGGGTAAAGAGCACAGATACGCAGTATTTT. It translates to CASTEGVKSTDTQYF. The V gene is TRBV5-5, the J gene TRBJ2-3, with TRBD1 as a possible D gene (6 bases). CDR1 and CDR2 from the germline V gene are SGHKS and YYEKEE (reference sequence). CDR3 length equals 15 residues. V was clipped by 6 bases and J by 0 bases, with 14 bases between them. Full variable domain (rest looked up from reference TRBV5-5 and TRBJ2-3): DAGVTQSPTHLIKTRGQQVTLRCSPISGHKSVSWYQQVLGQGPQFIFQYYEKEERGRGNFPDRFSARQFPNYSSELNVNALLLGDSALYLCASTEGVKSTDTQYFGPGTRLTVL.

This clonotype was detected a few times. The chain carries TRBV12-3 or TRBV12-4 and TRBJ2-7, with 12 positions matching TRBD2. The CDR3 spans 17 residues. The V gene end was trimmed by 7 bases and the J gene end by 4 bases; junction bases not matched to a gene: 14. CDR3 nucleotide sequence: TGTGCCAGCACCGCAACCCTGGGGCTAGCGGGAGGGTACGAGCAGTACTTC. Translation gives CASTATLGLAGGYEQYF.

This clonotype was counted at least ten times. The rearrangement links TRBV29-1 to TRBJ2-7; 9 bases fit TRBD2. Germline CDR1 reads SQVTM; CDR2 reads ANQGSEA. With V trimmed by 4 bases and J by 5 bases, 9 bases remained unmatched. The CDR3 totals 14 residues. The CDR3 DNA reads TGCAGCGTTGGACTAGCGGAGGCTTCGGACGAGCAGTACTTC. This codes for CSVGLAEASDEQYF.

The genes are TRBV4-1 and TRBJ2-4; D not resolved. Trimming removed 0 bases from V and 5 bases from J, with 5 bases in between. Germline V gives CDR1 MGHRA, CDR2 YSYEKL. CDR3 length: 13 residues. CDR3 DNA sequence: TGCGCCAGCAGCCAAGATCAGGAAAACATTCAGTACTTC. Amino acid sequence: CASSQDQENIQYF.

The V and J genes are TRBV27 and TRBJ2-7, with 10 bases that match TRBD2. Per germline, CDR1 MNHEY and CDR2 SMNVEV (reference sequence). The CDR3 is 15 residues long. The trim removed 5 bases at V and 3 bases at J, leaving 7 bases unmatched. The CDR3 reads CASSPLSGGFYEQYF. In DNA form, the CDR3 reads TGTGCCAGCAGTCCTCTTAGCGGGGGGTTCTACGAGCAGTACTTC.

The DNA of the CDR3 is TGTGCCAGCAGCTTAGGGATGGGGGCGGGCGGCGATGAGCAGTTCTTC. Translating it yields CASSLGMGAGGDEQFF. This chain joins TRBV7-9 and TRBJ2-1; D might be TRBD1 (6 bases). The CDR3 sequence is 16 residues long. Germline V gene sequence: CDR1 SEHNR, CDR2 FQNEAQ (reference sequence). Deletions cut 1 base from V and 8 bases from J, with 18 bases between.

The chain employs TRBV4-3 and TRBJ2-3; no firm D call. V gave up 1 base and J gave up 9 bases, with 17 bases separating them. The CDR3 runs to 15 residues. Germline CDR1 and CDR2: LGHNA and YSLEER. CDR3 amino acids: CASSQVHPPRRTQYF. The CDR3 DNA sequence: TGCGCCAGCAGCCAAGTTCATCCCCCACGGCGGACGCAGTATTTT.

This clonotype appeared a few times. The V and J genes are TRBV4-3 and TRBJ1-5; a weak D match, TRBD1 (5 bases). The CDR3 length is 16 residues. The germline V gene has CDR1 LGHNA and CDR2 YSLEER. The germline V and J ends were trimmed by 0 bases and 2 bases, with 11 bases remaining between them. DNA for the CDR3: TGCGCCAGCAGCCAAGATAGAGGGGAAGGCAATCAGCCCCAGCATTTT. It yields the protein CASSQDRGEGNQPQHF.

There are a few counts of this clonotype. V usage is TRBV12-5 and J usage is TRBJ1-5; D is unresolved. The CDR3 spans 12 residues. The germline V gene encodes CDR1 LGHNT and CDR2 FRNRAP. The ends were cut back, 3 bases at V and 5 bases at J, with 5 bases in the middle. CDR3 region: CASGLEDQPQHF. The CDR3 DNA is TGTGCTAGTGGTTTAGAGGATCAGCCCCAGCATTTT.

This rearrangement joins TRBV20-1 to TRBJ2-7, with D maybe TRBD1 (5 bases). There are 14 residues in the CDR3. Germline V gives CDR1 DFQATT, CDR2 SNEGSKA (reference sequence). V lost 4 bases and J 0 bases, leaving 13 bases between the germline ends. The CDR3 sequence is CSAKDKRSSYEQYF. The CDR3 DNA reads TGCAGTGCTAAGGACAAACGGAGCTCCTACGAGCAGTACTTC.

The chain combines TRBV12-3 or TRBV12-4 with TRBJ2-7; maybe TRBD1 (6 bases). With 5 bases removed from V and 0 bases from J, the gap between germline ends came to 11 bases. The CDR3 spans 14 residues. Here the CDR3 DNA reads TGTGCCAGCAGTATATCGGACAGCTCCTACGAGCAGTACTTC. Encoded protein: CASSISDSSYEQYF.

This clonotype was counted a few times. This sequence joins TRBV29-1 and TRBJ2-1; 11 bases agree with TRBD2. There are 14 residues in the CDR3. V lost 7 bases and J lost 8; bases outside the gene matches: 10. Germline V gene data show CDR1 as SQVTM and CDR2 as ANQGSEA. The CDR3 nucleotides are TGCAGCGCCTCCCTAGCGGGAGGCGGGGATGAGCAGTTCTTC. Its translation is CSASLAGGGDEQFF.

There are a few counts of this clonotype. The rearrangement links TRBV3-1 to TRBJ2-1; D unresolved. Trimming took 1 base from V and 8 from J, leaving 6 bases between them. The CDR3 has 12 residues. CDR1 and CDR2 from the germline V gene are LGHDT and YNNKEL (reference sequence). The CDR3 protein is CASSQVGYEQFF. Here the CDR3 DNA reads TGTGCCAGCAGCCAAGTGGGTTATGAGCAGTTCTTC.

J is TRBJ2-7 and V is TRBV4-3; D is possibly TRBD1 (5 bases). CDR1 is LGHNA and CDR2 is YSLEER in the germline V gene. The CDR3 covers 16 residues. Trimming shortened V by 0 bases and J by 2 bases, and 14 bases separated the two germline ends. The CDR3 nucleotides read TGCGCCAGCAGCCAAGATTATAGGCAGGGCGCCTACGAGCAGTACTTC. It translates to CASSQDYRQGAYEQYF.

This clonotype was observed a handful of times. J is TRBJ2-1 and V is TRBV6-5; D not certain. The CDR3 loop spans 13 amino acids. Germline V gives CDR1 MNHEY, CDR2 SVGAGI. V lost 0 bases and J lost 6, with 6 bases in between. CDR3 bases: TGTGCCAGCAGTTACTCGTGGGGCAATGAGCAGTTCTTC. Its translation is CASSYSWGNEQFF.

V usage is TRBV12-3 or TRBV12-4 and J usage is TRBJ2-2, with 12 bases lining up with TRBD2. J gave up 4 bases and V 5 bases, and 2 bases lay outside the gene matches. This CDR3 contains 15 residues. In nucleotides, the CDR3 is TGTGCCAGCAGTCCGGGACTAGCGGGCACCGGGGAGCTGTTTTTT. Protein: CASSPGLAGTGELFF.

V is TRBV12-3 or TRBV12-4 and J is TRBJ2-2; TRBD1 matches at 8 bases. The CDR3 sequence is 15 residues long. Trimming cost V 2 bases and J 4 bases; bases outside gene matches: 3. CDR3 protein: CASSLQGAGTGELFF. Written as DNA, the CDR3 is TGTGCCAGCAGTTTACAGGGGGCGGGCACCGGGGAGCTGTTTTTT.

This clonotype showed up just a few times. V usage is TRBV9 and J usage is TRBJ2-7; TRBD2 aligns across 12 bases. V shed 3 bases and J 6 bases; nucleotides not matched to a gene: 19. There are 19 residues in the CDR3. Germline values: CDR1 SGDLS, CDR2 YYNGEE. CDR3 protein: CASSDNVQPLAGGYREQYF. The CDR3 region has the DNA TGTGCCAGCAGCGACAACGTCCAACCTCTAGCGGGAGGGTACCGCGAGCAGTACTTC. Supplemented by reference TRBV9 and TRBJ2-7, the full variable domain reads DSGVTQTPKHLITATGQRVTLRCSPRSGDLSVYWYQQSLDQGLQFLIQYYNGEERAKGNILERFSAQQFPDLHSELNLSSLELGDSALYFCASSDNVQPLAGGYREQYFGPGTRLTVT.

V is TRBV29-1 and J is TRBJ2-7, with 12 bases aligning to TRBD2. Germline loops: CDR1 SQVTM, CDR2 ANQGSEA. The CDR3 spans 13 residues. The junction had 3 bases not matched to a gene; V was cut back by 6 bases and J by 3 bases. The CDR3 protein is CSVWTSGDYEQYF. The DNA of the CDR3 is TGCAGCGTGTGGACTAGCGGGGACTACGAGCAGTACTTC.

The chain has TRBV20-1 and TRBJ2-7, with D tentatively TRBD2 (5 bases). The CDR3 loop spans 14 amino acids. Trimming took 0 bases from V and 4 from J, leaving 13 bases between them. Germline CDR1 DFQATT, CDR2 SNEGSKA (reference sequence). CDR3 in DNA: TGCAGTGCTAGAGATCCTGTAGGCGGGTACGAGCAGTACTTC. Translating gives CSARDPVGGYEQYF.

This clonotype showed up just a few times. Written as DNA, the CDR3 is TGTGCCAGCACCCTTGCCGGGCTAGAGAATCAGCCCCAGCATTTT. Protein product: CASTLAGLENQPQHF. The chain employs TRBV12-3 or TRBV12-4 and TRBJ1-5; no reliable D call. The V end was cut by 7 bases, the J end by 4 bases, with 17 bases between. The CDR3 runs to 15 residues.

The gene calls are TRBV4-3 and TRBJ2-3; perhaps TRBD2 as D (6 bases). This CDR3 is built from 14 residues. Germline lookup yields CDR1 LGHNA and CDR2 YSLEER. Trimming cost V 3 bases and J 3 bases, with 10 bases left between them. The CDR3 is CASSQGGTTDTQYF. CDR3 DNA: TGCGCCAGCAGCCAGGGTGGGACTACAGATACGCAGTATTTT.

CDR3 nucleotides: TGTGCCAGCAGCTTAGACGGGACGCGTGCTCGAATCTACAATGAGCAGTTCTTC. Translating gives CASSLDGTRARIYNEQFF. This sequence joins TRBV7-6 and TRBJ2-1; D possibly uses TRBD1 or TRBD2 (5 bases each). CDR3 length: 18 residues. CDR1 and CDR2 from the germline V gene are SGHVS and FNYEAQ. Trimming cost V 1 base and J 3 bases, with 19 bases left between them. Full variable domain (rest looked up from reference TRBV7-6 and TRBJ2-1): GAGVSQSPRYKVTKRGQDVALRCDPISGHVSLYWYRQALGQGPEFLTYFNYEAQQDKSGLPNDRFSAERPEGSISTLTIQRTEQRDSAMYRCASSLDGTRARIYNEQFFGPGTRLTVL.

The chain joins TRBV20-1 to TRBJ2-3; 14 positions agree with TRBD2. The V gene end was trimmed by 6 bases and the J gene end by 0 bases; junction bases not matched to a gene: 8. The CDR3 contains 17 residues. Germline loops: CDR1 DFQATT, CDR2 SNEGSKA (reference sequence). CDR3 nucleotides: TGCAGTGCCGAGACTAGCGGGAGGGCCGCTAGCACAGATACGCAGTATTTT. This codes for CSAETSGRAASTDTQYF.

The gene calls are TRBV29-1 and TRBJ1-2, with 9 bases matching TRBD1. CDR1 SQVTM and CDR2 ANQGSEA come from the germline V gene. The trim removed 6 bases at V and 4 bases at J, leaving 9 bases unmatched. The CDR3 consists of 14 residues. The CDR3 DNA is TGCAGCGTAGCCGGGACAGGGCATTCCTATGGCTACACCTTC. Amino acids: CSVAGTGHSYGYTF. Complete variable domain (other parts from reference TRBV29-1 and TRBJ1-2): SAVISQKPSRDICQRGTSLTIQCQVDSQVTMMFWYRQQPGQSLTLIATANQGSEATYESGFVIDKFPISRPNLTFSTLTVSNMSPEDSSIYLCSVAGTGHSYGYTFGSGTRLTVV.

The rearrangement joins TRBV9 to TRBJ2-7, with TRBD1 matching over 10 bases. CDR1 is SGDLS and CDR2 is YYNGEE in the germline V gene. V trimming: 4 bases; J trimming: 6 bases; junction bases outside the gene matches: 7. The CDR3 length is 14 residues. CDR3 in amino acids: CASSYGTGVTEQYF. The CDR3 coding sequence is TGTGCCAGCAGCTACGGGACAGGGGTGACCGAGCAGTACTTC.

This clonotype was counted a few times. The V and J genes are TRBV12-3 or TRBV12-4 and TRBJ2-5; perhaps TRBD2 as D (7 bases). Trimming pared 4 bases from V and 5 bases from J, leaving 17 bases between. The CDR3 runs 15 residues. The CDR3 DNA follows: TGTGCCAGCAGTTCGCCTAGCAGGGGAGGGGAGACCCAGTACTTC. Translated: CASSSPSRGGETQYF.